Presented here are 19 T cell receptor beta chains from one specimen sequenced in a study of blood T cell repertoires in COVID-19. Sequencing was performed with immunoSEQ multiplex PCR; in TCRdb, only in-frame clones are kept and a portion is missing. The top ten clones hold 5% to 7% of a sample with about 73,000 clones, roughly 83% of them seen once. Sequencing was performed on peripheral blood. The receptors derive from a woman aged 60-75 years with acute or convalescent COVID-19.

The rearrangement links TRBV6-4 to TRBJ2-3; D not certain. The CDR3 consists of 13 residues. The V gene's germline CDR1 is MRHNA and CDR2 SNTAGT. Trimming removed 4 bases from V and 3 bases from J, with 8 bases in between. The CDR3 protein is CASSAVATDTQYF. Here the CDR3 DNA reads TGTGCCAGCAGTGCCGTAGCAACAGATACGCAGTATTTT.

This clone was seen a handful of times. CDR3 protein: CSLGPNYGYTF. The CDR3 bases are TGCAGCTTGGGGCCTAACTATGGCTACACCTTC. The chain uses TRBV29-1 and TRBJ1-2, with TRBD1 as a possible D gene (5 bases). The V gene's germline CDR1 is SQVTM and CDR2 ANQGSEA. The CDR3 is 11 amino acids. Trimming removed 8 bases at V and 0 bases at J, with 7 bases between.

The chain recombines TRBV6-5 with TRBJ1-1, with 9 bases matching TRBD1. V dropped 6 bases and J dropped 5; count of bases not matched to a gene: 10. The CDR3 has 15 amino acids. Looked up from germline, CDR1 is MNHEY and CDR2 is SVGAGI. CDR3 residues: CASSGQGRVVTEAFF. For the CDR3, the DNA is TGTGCCAGCAGCGGACAGGGGAGGGTGGTAACTGAAGCTTTCTTT.

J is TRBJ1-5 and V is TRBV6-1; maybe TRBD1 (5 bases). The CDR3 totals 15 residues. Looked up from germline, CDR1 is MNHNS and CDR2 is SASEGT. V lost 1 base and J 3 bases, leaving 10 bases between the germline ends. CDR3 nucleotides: TGTGCCAGCAGTGAAGAGGGACTGTACAATCAGCCCCAGCATTTT. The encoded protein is CASSEEGLYNQPQHF.

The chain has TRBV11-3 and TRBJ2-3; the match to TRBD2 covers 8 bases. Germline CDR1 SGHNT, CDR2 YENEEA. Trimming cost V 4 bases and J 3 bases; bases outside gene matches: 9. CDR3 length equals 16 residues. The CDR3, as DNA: TGTGCCAGCAGCTCTCGAACCGGGGGGGCAACAGATACGCAGTATTTT. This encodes CASSSRTGGATDTQYF.

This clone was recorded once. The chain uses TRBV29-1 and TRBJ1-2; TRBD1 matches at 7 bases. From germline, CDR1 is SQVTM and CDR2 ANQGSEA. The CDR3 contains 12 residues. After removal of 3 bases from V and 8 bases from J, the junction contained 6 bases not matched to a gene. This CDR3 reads CSVDGTDRGYTF. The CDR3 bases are TGCAGCGTTGACGGGACAGATAGAGGCTACACCTTC. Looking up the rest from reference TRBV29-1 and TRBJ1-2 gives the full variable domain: SAVISQKPSRDICQRGTSLTIQCQVDSQVTMMFWYRQQPGQSLTLIATANQGSEATYESGFVIDKFPISRPNLTFSTLTVSNMSPEDSSIYLCSVDGTDRGYTFGSGTRLTVV.

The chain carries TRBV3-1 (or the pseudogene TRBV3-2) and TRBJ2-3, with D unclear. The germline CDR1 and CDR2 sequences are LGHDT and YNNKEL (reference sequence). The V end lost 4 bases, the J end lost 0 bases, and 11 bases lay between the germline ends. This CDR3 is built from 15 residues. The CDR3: CASSRLHGSTDTQYF. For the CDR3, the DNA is TGTGCCAGCAGCCGGCTCCACGGGAGCACAGATACGCAGTATTTT.

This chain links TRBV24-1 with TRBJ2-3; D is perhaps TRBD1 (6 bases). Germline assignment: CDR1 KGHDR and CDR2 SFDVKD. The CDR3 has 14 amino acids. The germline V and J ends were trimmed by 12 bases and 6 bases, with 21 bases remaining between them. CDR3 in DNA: TGTGCCTCGGGGACAAGGAAGGATGTGGATACGCAGTATTTT. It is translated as CASGTRKDVDTQYF.

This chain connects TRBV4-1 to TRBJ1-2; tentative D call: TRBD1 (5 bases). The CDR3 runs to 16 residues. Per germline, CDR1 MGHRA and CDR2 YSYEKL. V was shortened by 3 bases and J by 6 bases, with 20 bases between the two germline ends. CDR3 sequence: CASSQVLVGRVNGYTF. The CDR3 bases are TGCGCCAGCAGCCAGGTCCTAGTTGGCAGGGTTAATGGCTACACCTTC.

CDR3 region: CASSPRVQQPQHF. In DNA, the CDR3 is TGTGCCAGCAGTCCACGGGTTCAACAGCCCCAGCATTTT. V is TRBV6-6 and J is TRBJ1-5; D is unclear. The CDR3 contains 13 residues. Germline CDR1 reads MNHNY; CDR2 reads SVGAGI (reference sequence). The ends were cut back, 5 bases at V and 7 bases at J, with 12 bases in the middle.

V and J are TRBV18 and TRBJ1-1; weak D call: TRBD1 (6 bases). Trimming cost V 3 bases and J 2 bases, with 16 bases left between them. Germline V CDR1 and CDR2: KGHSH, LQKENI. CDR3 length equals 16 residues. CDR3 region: CASSPFMAQGNTEAFF. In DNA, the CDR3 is TGTGCCAGCTCACCGTTTATGGCACAGGGAAACACTGAAGCTTTCTTT. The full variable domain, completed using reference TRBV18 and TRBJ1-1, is NAGVMQNPRHLVRRRGQEARLRCSPMKGHSHVYWYRQLPEEGLKFMVYLQKENIIDESGMPKERFSAEFPKEGPSILRIQQVVRGDSAAYFCASSPFMAQGNTEAFFGQGTRLTVV.

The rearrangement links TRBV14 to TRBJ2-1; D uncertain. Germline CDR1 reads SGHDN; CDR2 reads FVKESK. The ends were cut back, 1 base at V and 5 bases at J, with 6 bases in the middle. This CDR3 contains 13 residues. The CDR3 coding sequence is TGTGCCAGCAGCCAAGCAGTTAACAATGAGCAGTTCTTC. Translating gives CASSQAVNNEQFF.

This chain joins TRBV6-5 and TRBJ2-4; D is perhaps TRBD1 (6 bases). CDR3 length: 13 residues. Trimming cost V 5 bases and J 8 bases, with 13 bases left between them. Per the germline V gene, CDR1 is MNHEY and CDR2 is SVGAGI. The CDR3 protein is CASSTRRTDIQYF. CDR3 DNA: TGTGCCAGCAGTACCAGGAGGACAGACATTCAGTACTTC.

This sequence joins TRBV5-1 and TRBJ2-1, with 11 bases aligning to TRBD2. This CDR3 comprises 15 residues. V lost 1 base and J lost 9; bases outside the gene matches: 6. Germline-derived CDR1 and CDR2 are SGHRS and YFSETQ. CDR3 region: CASSLMVAGGLEQFF. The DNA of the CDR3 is TGCGCCAGCAGCTTGATGGTAGCGGGGGGGCTTGAGCAGTTCTTC.

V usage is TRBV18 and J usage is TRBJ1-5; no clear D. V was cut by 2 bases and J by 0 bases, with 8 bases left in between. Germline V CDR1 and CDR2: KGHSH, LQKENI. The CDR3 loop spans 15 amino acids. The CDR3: CASSPEAVSNQPQHF. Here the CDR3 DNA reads TGTGCCAGCTCACCAGAGGCCGTTAGCAATCAGCCCCAGCATTTT. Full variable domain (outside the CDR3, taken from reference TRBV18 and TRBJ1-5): NAGVMQNPRHLVRRRGQEARLRCSPMKGHSHVYWYRQLPEEGLKFMVYLQKENIIDESGMPKERFSAEFPKEGPSILRIQQVVRGDSAAYFCASSPEAVSNQPQHFGDGTRLSIL.

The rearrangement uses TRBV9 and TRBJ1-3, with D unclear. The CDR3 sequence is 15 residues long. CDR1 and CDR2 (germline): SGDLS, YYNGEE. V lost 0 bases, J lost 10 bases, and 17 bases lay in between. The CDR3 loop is CASSVEAGAGRTIYF. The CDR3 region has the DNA TGTGCCAGCAGCGTAGAGGCGGGAGCGGGTAGGACCATATATTTT. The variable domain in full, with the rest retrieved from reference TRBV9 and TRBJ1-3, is DSGVTQTPKHLITATGQRVTLRCSPRSGDLSVYWYQQSLDQGLQFLIQYYNGEERAKGNILERFSAQQFPDLHSELNLSSLELGDSALYFCASSVEAGAGRTIYFGEGSWLTVV.

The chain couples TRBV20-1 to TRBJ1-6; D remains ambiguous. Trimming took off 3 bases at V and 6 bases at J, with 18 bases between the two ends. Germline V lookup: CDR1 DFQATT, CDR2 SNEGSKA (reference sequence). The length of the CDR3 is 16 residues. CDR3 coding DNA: TGCAGTGCTAGTCCCGCGGGTCGCAGGTTTAATTCACCCCTCCACTTT. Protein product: CSASPAGRRFNSPLHF.

The CDR3 DNA sequence: TGCGCCAGCAGCCCCACAGGGAGTAGGACTGAAGCTTTCTTT. Protein product: CASSPTGSRTEAFF. This chain connects TRBV5-1 to TRBJ1-1; the D gene is possibly TRBD1 (6 bases). Trimming left V 4 bases short and J 5 bases short, with 15 bases between. The germline gives CDR1 SGHRS, CDR2 YFSETQ. This CDR3 contains 14 residues.

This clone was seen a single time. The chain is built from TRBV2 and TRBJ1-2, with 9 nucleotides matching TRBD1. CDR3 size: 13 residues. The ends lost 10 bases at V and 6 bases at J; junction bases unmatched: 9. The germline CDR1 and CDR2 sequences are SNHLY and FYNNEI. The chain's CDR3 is CANRQGEDNGYTF. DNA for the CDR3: TGTGCCAACCGACAGGGGGAGGACAATGGCTACACCTTC.